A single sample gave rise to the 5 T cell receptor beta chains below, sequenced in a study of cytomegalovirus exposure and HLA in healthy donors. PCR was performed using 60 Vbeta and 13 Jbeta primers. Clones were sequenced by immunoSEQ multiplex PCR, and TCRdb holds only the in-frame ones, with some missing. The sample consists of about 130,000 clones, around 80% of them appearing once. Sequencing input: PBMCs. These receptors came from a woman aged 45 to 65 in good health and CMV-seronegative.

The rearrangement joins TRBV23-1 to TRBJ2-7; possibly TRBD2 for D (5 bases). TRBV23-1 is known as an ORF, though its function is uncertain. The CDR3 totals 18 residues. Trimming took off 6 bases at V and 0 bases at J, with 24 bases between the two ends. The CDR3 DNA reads TGCGCCAGCAGCCAACCCCCCAGGAGGTATAGGAGCTCCTACGAGCAGTACTTC. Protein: CASSQPPRRYRSSYEQYF.

The CDR3 loop reads CATRGGQTPEAFF. CDR3 sequence (DNA): TGTGCCACCAGAGGGGGACAGACGCCTGAAGCTTTCTTT. The J gene is TRBJ1-1, the V gene TRBV15; 7 bases align to TRBD1. With 6 bases clipped from V and 6 bases from J, the junction kept 7 bases outside the gene matches. Germline V gene data show CDR1 as LNHNV and CDR2 as YYDKDF (reference sequence). There are 13 residues in the CDR3.

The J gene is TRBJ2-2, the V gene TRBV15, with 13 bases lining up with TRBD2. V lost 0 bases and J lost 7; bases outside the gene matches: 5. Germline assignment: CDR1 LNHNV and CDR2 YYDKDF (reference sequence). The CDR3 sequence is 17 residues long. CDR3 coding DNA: TGTGCCACCAGCAGAGAACCCGGACTAGCGGGAGTCGGGGAGCTGTTTTTT. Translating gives CATSREPGLAGVGELFF.

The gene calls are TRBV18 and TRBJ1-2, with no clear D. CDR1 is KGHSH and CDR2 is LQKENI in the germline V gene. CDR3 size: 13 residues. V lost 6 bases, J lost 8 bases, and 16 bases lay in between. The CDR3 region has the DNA TGTGCCAGCTCCCTAGCGGGGAAATCAGGCTACACCTTC. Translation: CASSLAGKSGYTF.

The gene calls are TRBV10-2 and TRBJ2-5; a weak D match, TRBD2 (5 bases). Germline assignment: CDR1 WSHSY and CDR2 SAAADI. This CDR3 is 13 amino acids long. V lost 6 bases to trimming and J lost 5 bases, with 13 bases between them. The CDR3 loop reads CASRLGSAETQYF. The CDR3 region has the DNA TGCGCCAGCAGGCTCGGTAGCGCGGAGACCCAGTACTTC.